Listed below are T cell receptor beta chains from one sample, sequenced in a study of cytomegalovirus exposure and HLA in healthy donors. Produced via immunoSEQ multiplex PCR; TCRdb's table is partial and in-frame only. The sample comprises approximately 110,000 clones, roughly 63% of which are singletons, and approximately 5.4% rests with the top ten. The sequenced material came from PBMCs. Source of these receptors: a woman in her 70s in good health and CMV-seropositive. Both conserved end residues are part of each CDR3. D genes are given only for firm matches. Not every row has a clone size; where given, it reads once, few, many or a size class.

TRBD1 TRBJ1-2 NA TRBV5-1 CASTKGTGDYGYTF TGCGCCAGCACCAAGGGCACAGGGGACTATGGCTACACCTTC
TRBD1 TRBJ1-1 few TRBV2 CASSGDRNTEAFF TGTGCCAGCAGCGGGGACAGGAACACTGAAGCTTTCTTT
NA TRBJ2-3 NA TRBV6-5 CASPTAGLGTDTQYF TGTGCCTCACCTACAGCGGGCCTGGGCACAGATACGCAGTATTTT
NA TRBJ1-4 NA TRBV4-1 CASSQDKSGTTNEKLFF TGCGCCAGCAGCCAAGACAAATCAGGGACAACTAATGAAAAACTGTTTTTT
NA TRBJ1-2 NA TRBV5-1 CASSDRFYGYTF TGCGCCAGCAGTGACAGGTTCTATGGCTACACCTTC
NA TRBJ2-1 few TRBV19 CASSIDSGRDYNEQFF TGTGCCAGTAGTATAGATAGCGGCAGGGACTACAATGAGCAGTTCTTC
TRBD2 TRBJ2-3 NA TRBV9 CASSPRAGGVSTDTQYF TGTGCCAGCAGCCCGAGGGCCGGGGGGGTGAGCACAGATACGCAGTATTTT
TRBD1 TRBJ2-6 NA TRBV7-9 CASSPGTAGANVLTF TGTGCCAGCAGCCCTGGGACAGCTGGGGCCAACGTCCTGACTTTC
TRBD1 TRBJ1-1 NA TRBV2 CASSEQGALTEAFF TGTGCCAGCAGTGAGCAGGGGGCTCTCACTGAAGCTTTCTTT
TRBD1 TRBJ1-2 NA TRBV30 CAWSLGQGASGYTF TGTGCCTGGAGTCTAGGACAGGGGGCTAGTGGCTACACCTTC
NA TRBJ2-7 NA TRBV7-9 CASSLGWYRDNHYEQYF TGTGCCAGCAGCTTAGGGTGGTACCGGGACAATCACTACGAGCAGTACTTC
NA TRBJ2-6 few TRBV2 CASRVTGANVLTF TGTGCCTCGAGGGTCACTGGGGCCAACGTCCTGACTTTC
NA TRBJ1-2 NA TRBV7-2 CASSLGQGSFYGYTF TGTGCCAGCAGCTTAGGCCAGGGGTCTTTCTATGGCTACACCTTC
TRBD1 TRBJ2-2 NA TRBV9 CASTQGQGNTGELFF TGTGCCAGCACCCAGGGACAGGGAAACACCGGGGAGCTGTTTTTT
NA TRBJ2-7 NA TRBV10-3 CAIGGASEQYF TGTGCCATCGGGGGGGCGAGCGAGCAGTACTTC
TRBD2 TRBJ2-1 NA TRBV7-8 CASSLGARGAGNEQFF TGTGCCAGCAGCTTAGGAGCGCGGGGGGCGGGGAATGAGCAGTTCTTC
NA TRBJ1-5 NA TRBV6-1 CASRTDSNQPQHF TGTGCCAGCAGGACAGATAGCAATCAGCCCCAGCATTTT
NA TRBJ1-1 NA TRBV11-1 CASSPRGNTEAFF TGTGCCAGCAGCCCCCGGGGGAACACTGAAGCTTTCTTT
NA TRBJ1-4 once TRBV30 CAWSKGSAATNEKLFF TGTGCCTGGAGTAAAGGCAGCGCTGCAACTAATGAAAAACTGTTTTTT
NA TRBJ1-2 NA TRBV6-5 CASSYSGGWGYGYTF TGTGCCAGCAGTTACTCTGGGGGCTGGGGCTATGGCTACACCTTC
TRBD1 TRBJ2-1 NA TRBV27 CASSATGMVYNEQFF TGTGCCAGCAGTGCGACAGGGATGGTCTACAATGAGCAGTTCTTC
NA TRBJ2-5 once TRBV14 CASSRSFGTQYF TGTGCCAGCAGCCGATCCTTCGGGACCCAGTACTTC
NA TRBJ1-6 NA TRBV10-2 CASREGTTNSPLHF TGCGCCAGCAGGGAGGGGACAACTAATTCACCCCTCCACTTT
NA TRBJ1-6 NA TRBV5-6 CASSLGLNNSPLHF TGTGCCAGCAGCTTGGGACTGAATAATTCACCCCTCCACTTT